This TCR beta chain derives from a study of T cell responses to AZD1222 COVID-19 vaccine (dated by TCRdb to 2020 to 2023). Background on the whole study: AZD1222 recipients with second doses at about 4 weeks or about 12 weeks were pooled, because spike-specific TCR depth and breadth did not differ between schedules. A total of 233 trial participants underwent TCR sequencing, of whom 207 received two doses of AZD1222 and approximately 25 received two doses of the MenACWY control vaccine. Trial participants were enrolled into age subgroups of 18-55, 56-69 and 70-plus years, which contained approximately 150, 28 and 58 TCR-sequenced participants, respectively.

Explained via the paper, the time point label denotes: baseline before first vaccination. Vaccinee samples were obtained from the UK trials COV001 and COV002, which included a single-blind randomized controlled phase 2/3 trial of AZD1222 (ChAdOx1 nCoV-19) in healthy adults. For TCRbeta chain sequencing, PBMC samples were collected from trial participants at day 0 and at day 28 after the second dose. Details on this clone: Its antigen is not yet known. The input lacks base qualities; no much larger clone sits a single base away.

Beyond this particular receptor, the publication reports: Conclusions about previously exposed vaccinees are limited, since just 5 to 7 AZD1222 recipients were seropositive for SARS-CoV-2 at baseline. Nearly half of unique spike-specific TCRs reportedly recognized epitopes outside regions mutated in the B.1.351 and B.1.1.7 variants. Participants were mostly white British, with more females than males. The authors suggested clonal diversity may have been underestimated. A significant rise in spike-specific TCR breadth and depth was observed after two AZD1222 doses relative to day 0 and relative to MenACWY recipients. Because no samples from the day 14 peak response were available, repertoires could be characterized only after the peak T cell response. The 56-69-year group was small, and its depth increase did not reach significance, likely because of low power. The whole spike protein was spanned by vaccine-associated CD4 TCRs, and dominant responses were seen in regions 160-218 and 743-854.

The CDR3 regions of human TCRbeta chains were analyzed by immunosequencing. The study's own analysis went as follows. TCRs in the repertoires were matched against a reference library of SARS-CoV-2-specific TCRs that had been generated with the MIRA antigen-specificity platform. Breadth was defined as the fraction of unique TCRs that were SARS-CoV-2-associated, and depth was defined as the fraction of total T cells that were SARS-CoV-2-associated. Using the MIRA data, each spike-specific TCR was mapped to the spike region that the TCR reacts to and placed in a CD4 or CD8 class. Log10-transformed breadth and depth values were compared by one-way ANOVA with Sidak's multiple comparisons tests. What TCRdb holds here is the immuneACCESS table cut down to in-frame rearrangements. Part of the clones is not present; checked against another copy, under half of the missing clones reflect an unresolved V gene, and the others are unexplained. The V and J calls and clone size were taken over from that table, and D and trimming were inferred from the DNA. For this sample there are 150,000 to 200,000 clones; around 88% appear just once. Clones ranked in the top ten supply less than 0.55% of the sample.

The sample in question was peripheral blood, obtained on day 0 of AZD1222 vaccination. The sequence was obtained from an adult in good health.

The DNA reads TGTGCCAGCAGCTCTAGCGGACAGGGGGTGGACGAGCAGTACTTC. Its translation reads: CASSSSGQGVDEQYF. Recombination joined TRBV14 with TRBJ2-7, with 10 bases matching TRBD1. Counted from cysteine to phenylalanine, this CDR3 has 15 amino acids. Kept here is only the CDR3 DNA, which spans 45 bases and is read in frame from base 1. The V end gives up 5 bases and the J end 5 bases, leaving 9 bases in the junction not matched to a gene. From a lookup of the germline V gene, CDR1 and CDR2 are SGHDN and FVKESK.